A single sample is the source of the 15 T cell receptor beta chains below, sequenced in a study of OX40 agonist ivuxolimab in advanced cancers. Repertoires were generated with immunoSEQ multiplex PCR, while TCRdb's copy carries only in-frame clones and drops some. This table has more than 95,000 clones, around 90% appearing once. This material consisted of CD4+ or CD8+ T cells sorted from blood, taken in a trial of the OX40 agonist ivuxolimab. These receptor sequences come from an adult with an advanced solid tumor such as melanoma, head and neck, liver or kidney cancer.

The J gene is TRBJ2-3, the V gene TRBV5-1; 8 bases are a match to TRBD2. This CDR3 spans 17 amino acids. The germline gives CDR1 SGHRS, CDR2 YFSETQ. J lost 2 bases, V lost 1 base, and 9 bases had no gene match. CDR3 in DNA: TGCGCCAGCAGCTTGTTGTTAGCGGGACTACCCACAGATACGCAGTATTTT. It codes for CASSLLLAGLPTDTQYF.

The chain combines TRBV28 with TRBJ1-3; weak D call: TRBD1 (6 bases). V was shortened by 7 bases and J by 4 bases, with 14 bases between the two germline ends. The CDR3 has 14 amino acids. Germline values: CDR1 MDHEN, CDR2 SYDVKM. The CDR3 nucleotides read TGTGCCAGCACCATCACAGGGTTAGGAAACACCATATATTTT. Translation gives CASTITGLGNTIYF.

The chain carries TRBV18 and TRBJ2-3; possibly TRBD1 or TRBD2 for D (5 bases each). CDR3 length equals 16 residues. Between the trimmed V and J ends, which lost 2 bases and 0 bases, there was a span of 12 bases. Germline V CDR1 and CDR2: KGHSH, LQKENI. In DNA, the CDR3 is TGTGCCAGCTCACCAGGGACCCTAAGTAGCACAGATACGCAGTATTTT. Amino acids: CASSPGTLSSTDTQYF.

The chain combines TRBV4-1 with TRBJ2-7; 8 bases are shared with TRBD2. The CDR3 spans 15 residues. V shed 4 bases, J shed 6 bases, and the junction held 11 bases outside the gene matches. Germline-derived CDR1 and CDR2 are MGHRA and YSYEKL. The CDR3 DNA reads TGCGCCAGCAGCCCTGGACTAGCTGTTATAGGCGAGCAGTACTTC. Its translation is CASSPGLAVIGEQYF.

The chain uses TRBV5-6 and TRBJ2-3, with D uncertain. Germline loops: CDR1 SGHDT, CDR2 YYEEEE. V lost 4 bases, J lost 0 bases, and 9 bases lay in between. This CDR3 region has 14 residues. CDR3 DNA sequence: TGTGCCAGCAGCCCGACGGTTAGCACAGATACGCAGTATTTT. This gives the protein CASSPTVSTDTQYF. The full variable domain, its missing parts supplied by reference TRBV5-6 and TRBJ2-3, is DAGVTQSPTHLIKTRGQQVTLRCSPKSGHDTVSWYQQALGQGPQFIFQYYEEEERQRGNFPDRFSGHQFPNYSSELNVNALLLGDSALYLCASSPTVSTDTQYFGPGTRLTVL.

This sequence joins TRBV12-2 and TRBJ2-7. TRBV12-2 is a known pseudogene. The CDR3 is 14 amino acids. CDR3 region: CASRLVGRIYEQYF. The CDR3 DNA follows: TGTGCAAGTCGCTTAGTTGGGCGGATCTACGAGCAGTACTTC.

As regards this clone: One junction end disagrees with the germline gene, perhaps due to a read error. This chain joins TRBV28 and TRBJ2-7, with D tentatively TRBD1 (6 bases). This CDR3 has 15 residues. Germline CDR1 is MDHEN and CDR2 is SYDVKM. The CDR3 DNA reads TGTGTCAGCAGTCCCACAGGGAAGGGATTCTTCGAGCAGTACTTC. It specifies CVSSPTGKGFFEQYF.

This chain connects TRBV19 to TRBJ1-4, with D unresolved. This CDR3 contains 13 residues. The V end lost 7 bases, the J end lost 0 bases, and 6 bases lay between the germline ends. CDR1 is LNHDA and CDR2 is SQIVND in the germline V gene (reference sequence). The CDR3 DNA reads TGTGCCAGTAAGCAGGCAACTAATGAAAAACTGTTTTTT. This encodes CASKQATNEKLFF.

The rearrangement joins TRBV28 to TRBJ2-1; 8 bases are shared with TRBD1. CDR1 is MDHEN and CDR2 is SYDVKM in the germline V gene. The trim removed 6 bases at V and 6 bases at J, leaving 13 bases unmatched. The CDR3 contains 16 residues. The CDR3 loop is CASSTGGLNRGNEQFF. The CDR3 region has the DNA TGTGCCAGCAGCACAGGGGGATTAAACAGGGGCAATGAGCAGTTCTTC.

The chain links TRBV5-1 to TRBJ1-1, with unresolved D. V was clipped by 6 bases and J by 1 base, with 13 bases between them. In germline, CDR1 is SGHRS, CDR2 YFSETQ. The CDR3 has 14 residues. CDR3 sequence (DNA): TGCGCCAGCAAGGATTCTTCAGGGAACACTGAAGCTTTCTTT. Amino acids: CASKDSSGNTEAFF.

The chain carries TRBV19 and TRBJ1-1, with TRBD1 identical over 9 bases. CDR1 and CDR2 (germline): LNHDA, SQIVND (reference sequence). The CDR3 runs to 15 residues. V trimming: 7 bases; J trimming: 1 base; junction bases outside the gene matches: 7. DNA of the CDR3: TGTGCCAGTATCTGGACAGGGGATAAGAACACTGAAGCTTTCTTT. Protein sequence: CASIWTGDKNTEAFF. Complete variable domain (other parts from reference TRBV19 and TRBJ1-1): DGGITQSPKYLFRKEGQNVTLSCEQNLNHDAMYWYRQDPGQGLRLIYYSQIVNDFQKGDIAEGYSVSREKKESFPLTVTSAQKNPTAFYLCASIWTGDKNTEAFFGQGTRLTVV.

J is TRBJ1-1 and V is TRBV11-2; no clear D gene. CDR1 SGHAT and CDR2 FQNNGV come from the germline V gene. Trimming shortened V by 0 bases and J by 4 bases, and 9 bases separated the two germline ends. The CDR3 extends over 14 amino acids. Written as DNA, the CDR3 is TGTGCCAGCAGCTTAGATACGCCCAGCACTGAAGCTTTCTTT. Translating it yields CASSLDTPSTEAFF.

The J gene is TRBJ2-7, the V gene TRBV19; maybe TRBD1 (5 bases). Between the trimmed V and J ends, which lost 6 bases and 0 bases, there was a span of 15 bases. Germline V CDR1 and CDR2: LNHDA, SQIVND (reference sequence). The CDR3 covers 15 residues. CDR3 amino acids: CASRYRQLDSYEQYF. CDR3 sequence (DNA): TGTGCCAGTAGGTATCGACAGTTAGACTCCTACGAGCAGTACTTC.

V is TRBV20-1 and J is TRBJ2-3; the D is unclear. Germline V gives CDR1 DFQATT, CDR2 SNEGSKA (reference sequence). CDR3 length: 10 amino acids. V gave up 3 bases and J gave up 6 bases, with 4 bases separating them. The DNA of the CDR3 is TGCAGTGCTAGTTGGGATACGCAGTATTTT. Amino acids: CSASWDTQYF.

The gene calls are TRBV11-2 and TRBJ1-5; no firm D call. Trimming removed 0 bases from V and 4 bases from J, with 7 bases in between. CDR1 is SGHAT, CDR2 FQNNGV, per germline. The CDR3 sequence is 14 residues long. The CDR3 coding sequence is TGTGCCAGCAGCTTAGATGGAGCAAATCAGCCCCAGCATTTT. It encodes CASSLDGANQPQHF.